The clone carrying this T cell receptor (beta chain) was seen many times. Trimming took 4 bases from V and 0 from J; bases not matched to a gene: 4. The CDR3 is 16 residues long. Germline CDR1 is SGHTS and CDR2 is YDEGEE. The data were obtained in a study of metastatic and nonmetastatic thyroid tumors. TCRdb re-clonotyped the PCR reads via MiXCR. This table has some 90,000 clones, over 8.5% appearing once. Thyroid surgery was performed in patients who had received no treatment beforehand. Input material: blood. This chain uses TRBV5-8 with TRBJ2-6; 7 nucleotides align to TRBD1. This TCR derives from a female donor with papillary thyroid cancer or a benign thyroid nodule (not recorded which). Some clones in this sample may be carry-over from other donors' samples. CDR3 DNA sequence: TGTGCCAGCAGCCCATGGGACAGCTCTGGGGCCAACGTCCTGACTTTC. Translating gives CASSPWDSSGANVLTF.